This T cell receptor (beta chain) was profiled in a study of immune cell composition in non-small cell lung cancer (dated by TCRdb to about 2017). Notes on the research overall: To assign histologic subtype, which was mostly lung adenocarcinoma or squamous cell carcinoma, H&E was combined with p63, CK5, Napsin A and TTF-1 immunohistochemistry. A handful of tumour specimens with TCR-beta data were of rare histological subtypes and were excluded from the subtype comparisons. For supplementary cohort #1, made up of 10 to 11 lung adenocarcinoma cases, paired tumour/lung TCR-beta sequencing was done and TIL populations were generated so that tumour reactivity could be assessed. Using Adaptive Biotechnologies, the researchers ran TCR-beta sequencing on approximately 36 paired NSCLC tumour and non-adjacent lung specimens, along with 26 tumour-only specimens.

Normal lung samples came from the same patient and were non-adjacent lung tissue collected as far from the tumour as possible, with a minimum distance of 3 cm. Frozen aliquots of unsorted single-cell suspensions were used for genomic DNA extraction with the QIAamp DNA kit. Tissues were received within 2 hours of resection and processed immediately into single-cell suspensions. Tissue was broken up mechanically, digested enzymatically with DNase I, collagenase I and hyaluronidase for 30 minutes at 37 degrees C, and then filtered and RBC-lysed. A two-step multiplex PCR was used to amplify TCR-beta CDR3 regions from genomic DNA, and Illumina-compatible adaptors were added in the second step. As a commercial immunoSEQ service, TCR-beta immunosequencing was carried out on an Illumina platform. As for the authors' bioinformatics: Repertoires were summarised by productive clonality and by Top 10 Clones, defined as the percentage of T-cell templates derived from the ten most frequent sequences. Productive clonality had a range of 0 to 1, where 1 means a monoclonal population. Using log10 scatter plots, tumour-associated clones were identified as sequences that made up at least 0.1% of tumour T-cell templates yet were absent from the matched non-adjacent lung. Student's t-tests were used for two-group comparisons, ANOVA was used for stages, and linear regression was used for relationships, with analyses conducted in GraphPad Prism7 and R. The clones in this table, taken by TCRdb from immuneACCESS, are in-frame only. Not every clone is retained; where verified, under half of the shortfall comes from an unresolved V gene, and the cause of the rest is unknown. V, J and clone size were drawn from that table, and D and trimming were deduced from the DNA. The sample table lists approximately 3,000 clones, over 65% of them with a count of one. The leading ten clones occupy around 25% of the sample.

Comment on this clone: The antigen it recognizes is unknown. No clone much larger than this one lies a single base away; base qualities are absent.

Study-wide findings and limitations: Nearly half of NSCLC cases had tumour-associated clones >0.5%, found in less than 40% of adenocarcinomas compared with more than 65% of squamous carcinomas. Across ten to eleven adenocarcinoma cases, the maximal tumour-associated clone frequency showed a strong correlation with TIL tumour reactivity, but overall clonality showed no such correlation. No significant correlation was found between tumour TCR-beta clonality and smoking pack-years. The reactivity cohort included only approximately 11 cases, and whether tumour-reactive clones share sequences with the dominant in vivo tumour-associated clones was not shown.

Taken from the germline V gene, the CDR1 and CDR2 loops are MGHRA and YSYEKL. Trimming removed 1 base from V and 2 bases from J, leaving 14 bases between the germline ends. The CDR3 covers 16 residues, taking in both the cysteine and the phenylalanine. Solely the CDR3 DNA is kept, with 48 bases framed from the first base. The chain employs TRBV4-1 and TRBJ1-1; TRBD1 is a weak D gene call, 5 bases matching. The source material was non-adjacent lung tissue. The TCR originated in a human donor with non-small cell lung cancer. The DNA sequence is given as TGCGCCAGCAGCCAAGTAGGGAGGCAGGGAAACACTGAAGCTTTCTTT. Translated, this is CASSQVGRQGNTEAFF.